The 15 T cell receptor beta chains listed next were all sequenced from one sample in a study of radiation and T cells in renal cell carcinoma. The time point is: baseline pretreatment blood. Documented treatment: 15 Gy SBRT to primary tumor, nephrectomy 4 weeks later. Sequenced by immunoSEQ multiplex PCR; TCRdb stores in-frame clones only, minus some. Of around 140,000 clones detected, approximately 87% appear once; the ten largest clones hold 20% to 25%. This sample comprised blood, obtained from a patient whose treatment included radiotherapy and nephrectomy. The receptors derive from a woman in her 50s with renal cell carcinoma.

DNA for the CDR3: TGTGCCTGGAGTGGGTCTCCGGGAAACACCATATATTTT. It translates to CAWSGSPGNTIYF. V usage is TRBV30 and J usage is TRBJ1-3; D uncertain. The CDR3 is 13 residues long. Germline CDR1 and CDR2: GTSNPN and SVGIG (reference sequence). V lost 1 base to trimming and J lost 4 bases, with 8 bases between them.

This clone has just one count. This chain uses TRBV10-3 with TRBJ1-1; D gene uncertain. The CDR3 is 13 residues long. CDR1 is ENHRY and CDR2 is SYGVKD in the germline V gene. Trimming cost V 4 bases and J 1 base, with 7 bases left between them. The CDR3 is CAISGLENTEAFF. In DNA, the CDR3 is TGTGCCATCAGTGGGCTAGAGAACACTGAAGCTTTCTTT.

This clone was seen many times. The chain joins TRBV5-4 to TRBJ2-5; no definite D call. The CDR3 loop spans 14 amino acids. The V end was cut by 4 bases, the J end by 1 base, with 11 bases between. CDR1 and CDR2 from the germline V gene are SGHNT and YYREEE (reference sequence). The CDR3 is CASSPAGFQETQYF. CDR3 nucleotide sequence: TGTGCCAGCAGCCCGGCAGGTTTCCAAGAGACCCAGTACTTC.

The CDR3 reads CASSADRAGGAFF. In DNA form, the CDR3 reads TGCGCCAGCAGCGCCGACAGGGCCGGAGGAGCTTTCTTT. This chain joins TRBV5-1 and TRBJ1-1; 7 nucleotides agree with TRBD1. V lost 4 bases to trimming and J lost 10 bases; unmatched junction nucleotides: 10. This CDR3 spans 13 amino acids. Germline V gene data show CDR1 as SGHRS and CDR2 as YFSETQ.

The V call is TRBV5-1, the J call TRBJ1-6, with 7 bases fitting TRBD1. The CDR3 has 14 residues. Looked up from germline, CDR1 is SGHRS and CDR2 is YFSETQ. After removal of 4 bases from V and 6 bases from J, the junction contained 4 bases not matched to a gene. This chain's CDR3 is CASSPGQVNSPLHF. The CDR3 DNA reads as TGCGCCAGCAGCCCCGGACAGGTTAATTCACCCCTCCACTTT.

The gene calls are TRBV4-3 and TRBJ2-1, with D perhaps being TRBD1 or TRBD2 (5 bases each). In germline, CDR1 is LGHNA, CDR2 YSLEER. This CDR3 has 14 amino acids. Trimming stripped 4 bases from V and 4 bases from J, with 11 bases between. Here the CDR3 reads CASSPGTVYNEQFF. For the CDR3, the DNA is TGCGCCAGCAGCCCCGGGACGGTTTACAATGAGCAGTTCTTC.

This rearrangement joins TRBV4-3 to TRBJ1-1; D unresolved. There are 15 residues in the CDR3. Trimming removed 0 bases at V and 0 bases at J, with 8 bases between. Germline V CDR1 and CDR2: LGHNA, YSLEER. This CDR3 is CASSQEYGMNTEAFF. In DNA form, the CDR3 reads TGCGCCAGCAGCCAAGAATACGGTATGAACACTGAAGCTTTCTTT.

The gene calls are TRBV19 and TRBJ1-5; TRBD1 matches at 8 bases. CDR1 LNHDA and CDR2 SQIVND come from the germline V gene (reference sequence). The trim removed 6 bases at V and 5 bases at J, leaving 6 bases unmatched. The CDR3 runs 14 residues. The CDR3 loop reads CASSSGDRHQPQHF. Here the CDR3 DNA reads TGTGCCAGTAGCTCTGGGGACAGGCATCAGCCCCAGCATTTT. Full variable domain (remainder filled in from reference TRBV19 and TRBJ1-5): DGGITQSPKYLFRKEGQNVTLSCEQNLNHDAMYWYRQDPGQGLRLIYYSQIVNDFQKGDIAEGYSVSREKKESFPLTVTSAQKNPTAFYLCASSSGDRHQPQHFGDGTRLSIL.

The chain links TRBV7-9 to TRBJ2-7; 8 bases are a match to TRBD2. Germline lookup yields CDR1 SEHNR and CDR2 FQNEAQ (reference sequence). The CDR3 is 18 residues long. V lost 3 bases and J lost 6; bases outside the gene matches: 19. DNA for the CDR3: TGTGCCAGCAGCTTTTTGAGGGGCGGGGGACTAGGATTTGGCGAGCAGTACTTC. It encodes CASSFLRGGGLGFGEQYF.

CDR3: CASSPGTVVNTEAFF. DNA of the CDR3: TGCGCCAGCAGCCCCGGGACAGTTGTGAACACTGAAGCTTTCTTT. The rearrangement joins TRBV5-1 to TRBJ1-1, with 7 bases lining up with TRBD1. Germline values: CDR1 SGHRS, CDR2 YFSETQ. The CDR3 length is 15 residues. With 4 bases clipped from V and 0 bases from J, the junction kept 6 bases outside the gene matches.

The rearrangement joins TRBV6-4 to TRBJ2-5; D is perhaps TRBD2 (6 bases). The CDR3 extends over 13 amino acids. The V end lost 4 bases, the J end lost 5 bases, and 11 bases lay between the germline ends. Germline V gives CDR1 MRHNA, CDR2 SNTAGT. CDR3 region: CASSAGEWETQYF. CDR3 coding DNA: TGTGCCAGCAGTGCGGGGGAATGGGAGACCCAGTACTTC.

This chain connects TRBV7-9 to TRBJ2-3; a possible D gene is TRBD2 (6 bases). CDR3 length: 13 residues. Germline V gene sequence: CDR1 SEHNR, CDR2 FQNEAQ (reference sequence). Between the trimmed V and J ends, which lost 10 bases and 3 bases, there was a span of 14 bases. Here the CDR3 reads CANKEGSTDTQYF. The CDR3 DNA is TGTGCCAACAAGGAGGGCTCGACAGATACGCAGTATTTT.

The V call is TRBV29-1, the J call TRBJ1-1, with 10 bases identical to TRBD1. Looked up from germline, CDR1 is SQVTM and CDR2 is ANQGSEA. The CDR3 runs 14 residues. Trimming cost V 4 bases and J 5 bases; bases outside gene matches: 7. The CDR3, as DNA: TGCAGCGTTGGACAGGGGGCGCGAGATACTGAAGCTTTCTTT. It translates to CSVGQGARDTEAFF.

This clone was detected only once. This chain joins TRBV6-6 and TRBJ2-7, with 11 bases lining up with TRBD2. Unmatched junction bases numbered 4, after V lost 5 bases and J lost 1 base. The CDR3 is made up of 15 amino acids. Germline values: CDR1 MNHNY, CDR2 SVGAGI (reference sequence). CDR3 nucleotide sequence: TGTGCCAGCAGTACCGGGACTAGCGGTTCCTACGAGCAGTACTTC. Translation: CASSTGTSGSYEQYF.

The table lists this clone with a count of one. The chain links TRBV28 to TRBJ2-7; D call uncertain. Germline V gives CDR1 MDHEN, CDR2 SYDVKM. This CDR3 is 14 amino acids long. Trimming removed 7 bases at V and 1 base at J, with 14 bases between. CDR3 bases: TGTGCCAGCATCCCCCCGGGCCGGTCCTACGAGCAGTACTTC. This codes for CASIPPGRSYEQYF.